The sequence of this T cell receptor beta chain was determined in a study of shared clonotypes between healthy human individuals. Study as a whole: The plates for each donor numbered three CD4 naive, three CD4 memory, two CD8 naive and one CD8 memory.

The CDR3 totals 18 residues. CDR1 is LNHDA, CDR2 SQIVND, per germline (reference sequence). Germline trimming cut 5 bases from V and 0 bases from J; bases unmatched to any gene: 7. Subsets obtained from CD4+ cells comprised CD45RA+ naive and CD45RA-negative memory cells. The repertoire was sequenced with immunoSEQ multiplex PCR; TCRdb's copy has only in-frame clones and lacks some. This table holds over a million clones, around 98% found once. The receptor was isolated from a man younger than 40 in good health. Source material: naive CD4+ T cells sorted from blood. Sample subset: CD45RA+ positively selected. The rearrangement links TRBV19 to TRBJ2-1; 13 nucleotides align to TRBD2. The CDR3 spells CASSLQGTSGISYNEQFF. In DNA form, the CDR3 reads TGTGCCAGTAGTTTACAAGGGACTAGCGGGATCTCCTACAATGAGCAGTTCTTC.